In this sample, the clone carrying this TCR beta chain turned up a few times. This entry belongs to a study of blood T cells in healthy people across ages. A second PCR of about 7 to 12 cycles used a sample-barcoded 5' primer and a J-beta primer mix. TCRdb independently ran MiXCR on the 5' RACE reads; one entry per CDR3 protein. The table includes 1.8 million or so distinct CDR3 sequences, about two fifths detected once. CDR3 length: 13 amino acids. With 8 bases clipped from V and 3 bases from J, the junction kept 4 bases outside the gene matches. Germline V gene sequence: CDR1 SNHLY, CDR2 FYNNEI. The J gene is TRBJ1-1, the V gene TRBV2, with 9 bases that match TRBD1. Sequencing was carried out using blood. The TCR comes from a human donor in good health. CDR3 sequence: CASGTGWDTEAFF. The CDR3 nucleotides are TGTGCCAGCGGGACAGGGTGGGACACTGAAGCTTTCTTT.